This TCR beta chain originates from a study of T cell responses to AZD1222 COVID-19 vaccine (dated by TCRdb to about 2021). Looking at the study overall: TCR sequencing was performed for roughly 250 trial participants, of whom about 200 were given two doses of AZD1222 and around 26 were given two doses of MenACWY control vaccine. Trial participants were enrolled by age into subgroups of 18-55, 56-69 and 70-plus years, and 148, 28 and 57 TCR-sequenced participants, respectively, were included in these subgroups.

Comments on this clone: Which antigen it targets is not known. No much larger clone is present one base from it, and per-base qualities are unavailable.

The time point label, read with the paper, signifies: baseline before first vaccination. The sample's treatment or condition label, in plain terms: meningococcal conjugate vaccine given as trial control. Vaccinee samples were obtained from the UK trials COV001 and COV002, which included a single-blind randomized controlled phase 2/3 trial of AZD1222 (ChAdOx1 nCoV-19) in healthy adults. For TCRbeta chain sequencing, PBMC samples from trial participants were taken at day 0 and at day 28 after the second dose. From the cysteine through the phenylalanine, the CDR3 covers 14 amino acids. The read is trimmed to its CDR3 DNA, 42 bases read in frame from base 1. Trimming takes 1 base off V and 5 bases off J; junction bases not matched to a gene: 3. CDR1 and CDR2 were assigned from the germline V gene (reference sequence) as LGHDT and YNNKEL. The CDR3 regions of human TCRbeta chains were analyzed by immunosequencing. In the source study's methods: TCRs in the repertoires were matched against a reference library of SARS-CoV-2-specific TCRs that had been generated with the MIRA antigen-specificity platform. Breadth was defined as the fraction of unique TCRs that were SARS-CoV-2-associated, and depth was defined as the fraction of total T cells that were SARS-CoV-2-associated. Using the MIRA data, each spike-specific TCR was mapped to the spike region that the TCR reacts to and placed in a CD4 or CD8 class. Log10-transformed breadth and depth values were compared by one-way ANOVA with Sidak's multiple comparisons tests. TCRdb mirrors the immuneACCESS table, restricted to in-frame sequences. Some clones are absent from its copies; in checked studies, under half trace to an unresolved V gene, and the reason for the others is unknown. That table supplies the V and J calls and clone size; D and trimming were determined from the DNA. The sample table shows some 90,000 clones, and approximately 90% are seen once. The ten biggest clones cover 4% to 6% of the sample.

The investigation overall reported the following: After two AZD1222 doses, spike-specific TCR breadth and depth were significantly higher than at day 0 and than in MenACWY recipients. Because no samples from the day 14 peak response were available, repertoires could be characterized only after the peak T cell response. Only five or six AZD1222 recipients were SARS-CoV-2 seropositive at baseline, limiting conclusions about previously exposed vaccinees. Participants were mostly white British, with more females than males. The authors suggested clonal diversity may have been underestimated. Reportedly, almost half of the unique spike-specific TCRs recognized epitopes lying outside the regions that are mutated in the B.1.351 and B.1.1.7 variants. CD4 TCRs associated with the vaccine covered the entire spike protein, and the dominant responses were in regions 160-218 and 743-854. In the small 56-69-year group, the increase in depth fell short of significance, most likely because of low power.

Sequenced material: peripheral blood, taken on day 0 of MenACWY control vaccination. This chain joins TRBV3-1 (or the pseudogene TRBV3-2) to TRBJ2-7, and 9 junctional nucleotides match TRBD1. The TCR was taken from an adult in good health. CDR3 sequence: CASSQGTGGNEQYF. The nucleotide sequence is TGTGCCAGCAGCCAAGGTACAGGGGGCAACGAGCAGTACTTC.